The 6 T cell receptor beta chains listed next were all sequenced from one sample in a study of CD8 T cells in Susac syndrome. RNA was extracted with the RNeasy kit, and a quantity of roughly 0.5 to 1 ug was reverse transcribed using random hexamers. Using its own MiXCR run on the immunoSEQ multiplex PCR reads, TCRdb lists one record per CDR3 protein. The table records a few hundred thousand distinct CDR3 sequences, 70% to 90% of them present only once. Sequenced: CD8+ T cells from PBMCs. The receptors stem from a human donor with multiple sclerosis.

The rearrangement uses TRBV5-1 and TRBJ2-3; D unresolved. Germline V gene lookup returns CDR1 SGHRS and CDR2 YFSETQ. The CDR3 length is 14 residues. V was shortened by 5 bases and J by 3 bases, with 13 bases between the two germline ends. The CDR3 protein is CASSTRAVTDTQYF. The CDR3 nucleotides read TGCGCCAGCAGTACCCGGGCAGTGACAGATACGCAGTATTTT. The variable domain in full, completed from reference TRBV5-1 and TRBJ2-3, reads KAGVTQTPRYLIKTRGQQVTLSCSPISGHRSVSWYQQTPGQGLQFLFEYFSETQRNKGNFPGRFSGRQFSNSRSEMNVSTLELGDSALYLCASSTRAVTDTQYFGPGTRLTVL.

The J gene is TRBJ1-2, the V gene TRBV29-1, with D maybe TRBD1 (6 bases). In germline, CDR1 is SQVTM, CDR2 ANQGSEA. The germline V and J ends were trimmed by 1 base and 4 bases, with 13 bases remaining between them. CDR3 length equals 14 residues. As DNA, the CDR3 is TGCAGCGTTGAAGGTTCGGACAGCTTCTATGGCTACACCTTC. Its translation: CSVEGSDSFYGYTF.

CDR3 amino acids: CSARVRSQTLHEQYF. The CDR3 DNA sequence: TGCAGTGCTAGAGTTCGGTCGCAGACCCTCCACGAGCAGTACTTC. The chain employs TRBV20-1 and TRBJ2-7; no firm D call. Germline lookup yields CDR1 DFQATT and CDR2 SNEGSKA (reference sequence). The CDR3 totals 15 residues. The V gene lost 1 base and the J gene lost 5 bases, with 18 bases spanning the gap.

The chain couples TRBV24-1 to TRBJ1-1; D gene unclear. The CDR3 is 13 residues long. Germline assignment: CDR1 KGHDR and CDR2 SFDVKD. The V gene lost 3 bases and the J gene lost 0 bases, with 4 bases spanning the gap. CDR3: CATSDLLNTEAFF. As DNA, the CDR3 is TGTGCCACCAGTGATCTTTTGAACACTGAAGCTTTCTTT.

The chain couples TRBV29-1 to TRBJ1-2; D is unresolved. The germline V and J ends were trimmed by 4 bases and 7 bases, with 1 base remaining between them. CDR3 size: 8 residues. The germline V gene encodes CDR1 SQVTM and CDR2 ANQGSEA. The CDR3 spells CSVAGYTF. The DNA for the CDR3 is TGCAGCGTTGCTGGCTACACCTTC. The full variable domain, rest sourced from reference TRBV29-1 and TRBJ1-2, is SAVISQKPSRDICQRGTSLTIQCQVDSQVTMMFWYRQQPGQSLTLIATANQGSEATYESGFVIDKFPISRPNLTFSTLTVSNMSPEDSSIYLCSVAGYTFGSGTRLTVV.

The chain is built from TRBV5-6 and TRBJ2-1; no clear D gene. The CDR3 length is 13 residues. CDR1 is SGHDT and CDR2 is YYEEEE in the germline V gene. V dropped 4 bases and J dropped 8 bases, with 13 bases sitting between them. The CDR3 reads CASSVDLADEQFF. Here the CDR3 DNA reads TGTGCCAGCAGCGTAGACTTAGCTGATGAGCAGTTCTTC.